By frequency in the sample, the clone carrying this TCR beta chain is medium-sized. This sample also contains other DNA sequences that code for the same CDR3. The sample originates from a study of OX40 agonist ivuxolimab in advanced cancers. The wider study: Six ivuxolimab dose levels, 0.01 to 10 mg/kg, were given intravenously every 2 weeks. Earlier anti-PD-1, anti-PD-L1 or anti-CTLA-4 therapy was permitted; about 38% had received some.

V lost 2 bases, J lost 4 bases, and 7 bases stayed unmatched. Germline loops: CDR1 MNHEY, CDR2 SVGAGI. The CDR3 covers 15 residues. The repertoire was sequenced with immunoSEQ multiplex PCR; TCRdb's copy has only in-frame clones and lacks some. The sample has around 70,000 clones; roughly 78% are singletons. V gene TRBV6-5 combines with J gene TRBJ2-7, with 8 bases lining up with TRBD1. The receptor's source is an adult with an advanced solid tumor such as melanoma, head and neck, liver or kidney cancer. The sequencing here drew on CD4+ or CD8+ T cells sorted from blood, taken in a trial of the OX40 agonist ivuxolimab. The CDR3 bases are TGTGCCAGCAGTTACCGGAGGACAGGGACTTACGAGCAGTACTTC. Protein product: CASSYRRTGTYEQYF.